The text below deals with one TCR beta chain. Its antigen is unknown. This record belongs to a study of cytomegalovirus exposure and HLA in healthy donors. Overall study: Of some 400 genotyped donors, 80% to 85% grouped in the Caucasian-associated ancestry cluster. Findings and caveats of the study: CMV serostatus was the sole immune exposure information available. Reports indicated that the classifier achieved high specificity and sensitivity in diagnosing cytomegalovirus status. Later analysis suggested most CMV-associated TCR beta chains were HLA-restricted.

With 7 bases removed from V and 8 bases from J, the gap between germline ends came to 18 bases. Per germline, CDR1 SGHRS and CDR2 YFSETQ. The CDR3 contains 13 residues. The PCR used 60 Vbeta and 13 Jbeta primers. Repertoires were generated with immunoSEQ multiplex PCR, while TCRdb's copy carries only in-frame clones and drops some. This sample has 200,000 or so clones, with 82% found just once. The chain carries TRBV5-1 and TRBJ1-1; D perhaps matches TRBD1 (6 bases). Sequenced material: PBMCs. This sequence originates from a boy aged 2 to 9 in good health and CMV-seronegative. CDR3 in DNA: TGCGCCAGCTCAACCGCGGTCGGGACAGAAGCTTTCTTT. It yields the protein CASSTAVGTEAFF.